Below, 17 T cell receptor beta chains from the same sample are listed, as sequenced in a study of T cells in Graves' hyperthyroidism and ophthalmopathy (dated by TCRdb to between 2019 and 2020). Receptor amplification or capture employed multiplex PCR. Instrument on record: Illumina HiSeq 2000. The TCR beta CDR3 regions were amplified from RNA transcripts. For the first round of RT-PCR on the TCR CDR3, the HTBI primer set was used together with the Qiagen OneStep RT-PCR kit. Starting from the raw public reads, TCRdb applied fastp trimming at Q25, assembled clones with MiXCR and retained in-frame beta chains. All rows with the same CDR3 protein become a single entry with the most common DNA and genes. The sample table lists under 350,000 distinct CDR3 sequences, about an eighth of them with a count of one. The ten largest clones represent roughly 7.5% of the sample. Sequencing was performed on blood. These receptors were taken from a woman aged 25 to 39 with Graves' hyperthyroidism that later progressed to Graves' ophthalmopathy.

This clonotype was observed many times. V gene TRBV15 combines with J gene TRBJ2-5; 10 bases match TRBD2. The germline V gene has CDR1 LNHNV and CDR2 YYDKDF (reference sequence). Trimming at V came to 3 bases and at J to 3 bases, leaving 7 bases not matched to a gene. This CDR3 is 16 amino acids long. The CDR3 bases are TGTGCCACCAGCAGGGGGGCTAGCGGGGGAAAAGAGACCCAGTACTTC. Its translation: CATSRGASGGKETQYF.

At least ten counts were recorded for this clonotype. The chain employs TRBV2 and TRBJ2-1; D might be TRBD2 (6 bases). V gave up 4 bases and J gave up 2 bases, with 12 bases separating them. This CDR3 comprises 15 residues. The germline V gene has CDR1 SNHLY and CDR2 FYNNEI. The CDR3 DNA sequence: TGTGCCAGCAGTGGTGAGGGAGGAACCTACAATGAGCAGTTCTTC. As protein: CASSGEGGTYNEQFF.

The chain is built from TRBV7-8 and TRBJ1-1; D call uncertain. V dropped 10 bases and J dropped 2 bases, with 17 bases sitting between them. Germline loops: CDR1 SGHVS, CDR2 FQNEAQ. There are 14 residues in the CDR3. CDR3 in DNA: TGTGCCACCCTTATAACTTCGGTAAACACTGAAGCTTTCTTT. It encodes CATLITSVNTEAFF.

This clonotype was detected ten times or more. V is TRBV18 and J is TRBJ1-1; D is ambiguous. V dropped 1 base and J dropped 0 bases, with 9 bases sitting between them. CDR3 length: 15 residues. Germline V gene data show CDR1 as KGHSH and CDR2 as LQKENI. CDR3 in DNA: TGTGCCAGCTCACCACGTGAGCTAATGAACACTGAAGCTTTCTTT. Its translation: CASSPRELMNTEAFF.

This clonotype was counted ten times or more. V and J are TRBV6-2 or TRBV6-3 and TRBJ1-1; 8 bases match TRBD1. This CDR3 comprises 15 residues. Trimming removed 4 bases from V and 2 bases from J; junction bases left unmatched: 6. Germline V gene sequence: CDR1 MNHEY, CDR2 SVGEGT. The chain's CDR3 is CASSLQGGGNTEAFF. The CDR3 region has the DNA TGTGCCAGCAGTTTACAGGGGGGAGGAAACACTGAAGCTTTCTTT.

The J gene is TRBJ2-3, the V gene TRBV25-1; the D gene could be TRBD1 or TRBD2 (5 bases each). The germline V gene has CDR1 MGHDK and CDR2 SYGVNS. The CDR3 has 13 amino acids. V gave up 3 bases and J gave up 4 bases, with 8 bases separating them. CDR3 coding DNA: TGTGCCAGCAGTGATCGGGGCGCAGATACGCAGTATTTT. It yields the protein CASSDRGADTQYF.

At least ten counts were recorded for this clonotype. The chain links TRBV5-1 to TRBJ1-2; D remains unclear. Germline assignment: CDR1 SGHRS and CDR2 YFSETQ. This CDR3 is 15 amino acids long. V lost 4 bases and J 9 bases, leaving 22 bases between the germline ends. CDR3 loop: CASSPGFRGDGSYTF. CDR3 in DNA: TGCGCCAGCAGCCCAGGTTTCCGAGGAGACGGTAGCTACACCTTC.

This clonotype was counted many times. The chain employs TRBV5-5 and TRBJ1-5; no firm D call. Germline V gene data show CDR1 as SGHKS and CDR2 as YYEKEE (reference sequence). The V end was cut by 2 bases, the J end by 11 bases, with 14 bases between. The CDR3 loop spans 13 amino acids. CDR3 sequence: CASSFGSQSAQHF. The CDR3 coding sequence is TGTGCCAGCAGCTTCGGGTCGCAATCAGCCCAGCATTTT.

This clonotype was detected ten times or more. V and J are TRBV7-9 and TRBJ2-2; unclear D gene. CDR3 size: 16 residues. CDR1 and CDR2 from the germline V gene are SEHNR and FQNEAQ (reference sequence). V lost 5 bases to trimming and J lost 0 bases, with 13 bases between them. The CDR3 protein is CASSPPTYANTGELFF. CDR3 DNA: TGTGCCAGCAGCCCGCCGACATACGCGAACACCGGGGAGCTGTTTTTT.

This clonotype was detected many times. The V call is TRBV3-1, the J call TRBJ2-7; D gene uncertain. Looked up from germline, CDR1 is LGHDT and CDR2 is YNNKEL (reference sequence). Trimming took off 0 bases at V and 6 bases at J, with 15 bases between the two ends. The CDR3 extends over 15 amino acids. CDR3 sequence reads: CASSQDPRPMGEQYF. CDR3 in DNA: TGTGCCAGCAGCCAAGACCCTAGACCCATGGGCGAGCAGTACTTC.

This clonotype showed up many times. This chain links TRBV3-1 with TRBJ2-1; D is undetermined. With 4 bases removed from V and 8 bases from J, the gap between germline ends came to 9 bases. Germline lookup yields CDR1 LGHDT and CDR2 YNNKEL (reference sequence). The CDR3 is made up of 12 amino acids. The CDR3 DNA reads as TGTGCCAGCAGCCTCCCAGAGGATGAGCAGTTCTTC. It translates to CASSLPEDEQFF.

In this sample, this clonotype turned up many times. The chain is built from TRBV3-1 and TRBJ2-2; no clear D gene. CDR3 length: 14 residues. Trimming left V 1 base short and J 5 bases short, with 8 bases between. Germline CDR1 and CDR2: LGHDT and YNNKEL (reference sequence). This CDR3 is CASSQVGITGELFF. The CDR3 coding sequence is TGTGCCAGCAGCCAAGTAGGAATTACCGGGGAGCTGTTTTTT.

This clonotype came up a few times. Its ends do not fully match the called genes, so a read error is possible. J is TRBJ1-4 and V is TRBV5-5, with TRBD1 matching over 10 bases. From germline, CDR1 is SGHKS and CDR2 YYEKEE (reference sequence). CDR3 length: 14 residues. CDR3 sequence reads: CAGSMTGGKEKLFF. The CDR3 region has the DNA TGTGCCGGCAGCATGACAGGGGGCAAGGAAAAACTGTTTTTT.

In this sample, this clonotype turned up many times. This sequence joins TRBV24-1 and TRBJ2-1; D uncertain. Germline assignment: CDR1 KGHDR and CDR2 SFDVKD. CDR3 size: 15 residues. Trimming left V 4 bases short and J 8 bases short, with 17 bases between. CDR3 in DNA: TGTGCCACCAGTGACCCCCGGACCCCCTCCGATGAGCAGTTCTTC. This codes for CATSDPRTPSDEQFF.

This chain joins TRBV19 and TRBJ1-3; D unclear. The CDR3 consists of 15 residues. V lost 4 bases to trimming and J lost 1 base, with 11 bases between them. Germline CDR1 is LNHDA and CDR2 is SQIVND (reference sequence). The CDR3 nucleotides read TGTGCCAGTAGTACCGGACGGGGATCTGGAAACACCATATATTTT. Protein product: CASSTGRGSGNTIYF. The full variable domain, in which reference TRBV19 and TRBJ1-3 provide the parts outside the CDR3, is DGGITQSPKYLFRKEGQNVTLSCEQNLNHDAMYWYRQDPGQGLRLIYYSQIVNDFQKGDIAEGYSVSREKKESFPLTVTSAQKNPTAFYLCASSTGRGSGNTIYFGEGSWLTVV.

CDR3 DNA: TGTGCCAGCAGCCGCTCCGGGACAGGGCGTTACGCTGAAGCTTTCTTT. Its translation: CASSRSGTGRYAEAFF. The chain carries TRBV7-9 and TRBJ1-1; 9 bases match TRBD1. Germline lookup yields CDR1 SEHNR and CDR2 FQNEAQ (reference sequence). The CDR3 has 16 residues. V was clipped by 5 bases and J by 6 bases; unmatched bases: 13.

This clonotype was observed at least ten times. The gene calls are TRBV12-3 or TRBV12-4 and TRBJ2-3; tentative D call: TRBD2 (5 bases). The length of the CDR3 is 16 residues. The V end was cut by 2 bases, the J end by 1 base, with 13 bases between. The DNA for the CDR3 is TGTGCCAGCAGTTTACGGGCGACTATCGGCACAGATACGCAGTATTTT. It yields the protein CASSLRATIGTDTQYF.